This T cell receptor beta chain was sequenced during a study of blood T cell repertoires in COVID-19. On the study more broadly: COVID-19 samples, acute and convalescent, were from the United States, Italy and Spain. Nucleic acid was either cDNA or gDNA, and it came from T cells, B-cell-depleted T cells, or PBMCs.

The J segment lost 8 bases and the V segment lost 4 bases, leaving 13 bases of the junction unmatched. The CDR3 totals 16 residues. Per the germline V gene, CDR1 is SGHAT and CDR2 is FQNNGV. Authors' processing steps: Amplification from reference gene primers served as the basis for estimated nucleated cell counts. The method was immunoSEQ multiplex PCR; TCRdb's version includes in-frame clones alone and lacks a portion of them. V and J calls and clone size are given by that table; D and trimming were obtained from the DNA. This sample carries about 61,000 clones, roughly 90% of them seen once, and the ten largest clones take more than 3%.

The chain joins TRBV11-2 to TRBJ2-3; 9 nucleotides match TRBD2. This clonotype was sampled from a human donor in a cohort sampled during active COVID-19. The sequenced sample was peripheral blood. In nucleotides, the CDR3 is TGTGCCAGCAGCTCCTTACTAGCGGGCTTACGCGCTACGCAGTATTTT. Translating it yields CASSSLLAGLRATQYF.